The 5 T cell receptor beta chains presented below share a single source sample, sequenced in a study of blood T cell repertoires in COVID-19. Clones were read by immunoSEQ multiplex PCR, and TCRdb kept only the in-frame ones, dropping some. This sample carries roughly 100,000 clones, approximately 85% of them seen once, and the ten largest clones take about 5%. The sample taken for sequencing was peripheral blood. The receptors shown here come from a man between 60 and 75 years old with acute or convalescent COVID-19.

The chain recombines TRBV19 with TRBJ1-2; 8 bases are a match to TRBD1. The CDR3 is 15 amino acids. CDR1 and CDR2 (germline): LNHDA, SQIVND (reference sequence). The V and J ends lost 3 bases and 3 bases, in that order; junction bases with no gene match: 6. CDR3 sequence reads: CASSMKGQGYYGYTF. For the CDR3, the DNA is TGTGCCAGTAGTATGAAAGGACAGGGCTACTATGGCTACACCTTC.

V and J are TRBV6-2 or TRBV6-3 and TRBJ1-5, with 7 bases matching TRBD1. There are 18 residues in the CDR3. Germline CDR1 reads MNHEY; CDR2 reads SVGEGT. The J segment lost 0 bases and the V segment lost 2 bases, leaving 10 bases of the junction unmatched. The CDR3 spells CASSYRNRDSDSNQPQHF. Here the CDR3 DNA reads TGTGCCAGCAGTTACCGGAACCGGGACAGTGATAGCAATCAGCCCCAGCATTTT.

The chain recombines TRBV27 with TRBJ2-1; the D gene is possibly TRBD1 (5 bases). Germline loops: CDR1 MNHEY, CDR2 SMNVEV (reference sequence). This CDR3 is 14 amino acids long. V was shortened by 3 bases and J by 9 bases, with 15 bases between the two germline ends. The chain's CDR3 is CASSFGQGYGEQFF. DNA for the CDR3: TGTGCCAGCAGTTTCGGGCAGGGCTATGGTGAGCAGTTCTTC.

This clone was seen a few times. This chain uses TRBV7-2 with TRBJ1-3; D is perhaps TRBD1 (6 bases). Trimming removed 3 bases from V and 2 bases from J, with 14 bases in between. The CDR3 runs to 16 residues. Germline V gives CDR1 SGHTA, CDR2 FQGNSA. The CDR3 sequence: CASSFRGGRTGNTIYF. The CDR3 bases are TGTGCCAGCAGCTTTAGGGGGGGCAGAACTGGAAACACCATATATTTT.

V is TRBV18 and J is TRBJ1-2; 11 nucleotides agree with TRBD1. Losses at the gene ends were 3 bases for V and 4 bases for J; bases not matched to a gene: 4. The CDR3 covers 15 residues. Germline CDR1 and CDR2: KGHSH and LQKENI. This CDR3 is CASSPGTGGPYGYTF. In DNA, the CDR3 is TGTGCCAGCTCACCCGGGACAGGGGGGCCCTATGGCTACACCTTC.